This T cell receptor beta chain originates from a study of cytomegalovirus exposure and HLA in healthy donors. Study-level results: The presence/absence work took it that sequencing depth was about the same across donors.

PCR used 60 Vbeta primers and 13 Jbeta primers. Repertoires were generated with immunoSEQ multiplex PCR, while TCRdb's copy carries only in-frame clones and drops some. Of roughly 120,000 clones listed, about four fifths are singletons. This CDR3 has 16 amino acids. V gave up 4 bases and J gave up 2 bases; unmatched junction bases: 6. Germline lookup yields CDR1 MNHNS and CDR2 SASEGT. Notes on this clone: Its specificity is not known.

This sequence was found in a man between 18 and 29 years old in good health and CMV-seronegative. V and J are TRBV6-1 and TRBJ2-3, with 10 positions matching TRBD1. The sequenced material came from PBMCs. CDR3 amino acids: CASSATGTGVTDTQYF. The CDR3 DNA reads TGTGCCAGCAGTGCCACCGGGACAGGGGTCACAGATACGCAGTATTTT.